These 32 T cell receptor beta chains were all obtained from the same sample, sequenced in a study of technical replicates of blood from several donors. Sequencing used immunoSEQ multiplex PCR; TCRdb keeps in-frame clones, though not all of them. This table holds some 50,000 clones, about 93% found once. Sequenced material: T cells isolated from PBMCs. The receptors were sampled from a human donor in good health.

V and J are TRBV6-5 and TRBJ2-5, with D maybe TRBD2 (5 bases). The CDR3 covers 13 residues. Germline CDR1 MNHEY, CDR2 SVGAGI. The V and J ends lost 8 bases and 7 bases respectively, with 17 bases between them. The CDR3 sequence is CASLNPGVGTQYF. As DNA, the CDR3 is TGTGCCAGCCTGAACCCCGGGGTCGGGACCCAGTACTTC.

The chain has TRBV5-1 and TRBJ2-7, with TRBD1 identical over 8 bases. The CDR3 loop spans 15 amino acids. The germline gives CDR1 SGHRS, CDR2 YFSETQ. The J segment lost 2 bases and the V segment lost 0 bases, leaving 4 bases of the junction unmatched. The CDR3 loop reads CASSLGTGPTYEQYF. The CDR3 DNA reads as TGCGCCAGCAGCTTGGGGACAGGGCCCACCTACGAGCAGTACTTC.

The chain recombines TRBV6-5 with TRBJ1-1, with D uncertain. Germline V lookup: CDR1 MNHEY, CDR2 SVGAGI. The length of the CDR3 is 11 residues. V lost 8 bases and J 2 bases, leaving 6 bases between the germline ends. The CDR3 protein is CASSGNTEAFF. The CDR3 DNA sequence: TGTGCCAGCTCGGGTAACACTGAAGCTTTCTTT.

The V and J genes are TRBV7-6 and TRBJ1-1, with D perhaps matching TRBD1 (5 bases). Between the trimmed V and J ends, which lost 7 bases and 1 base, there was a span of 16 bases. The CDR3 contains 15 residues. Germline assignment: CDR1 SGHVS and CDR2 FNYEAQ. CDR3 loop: CASTLSGQPNTEAFF. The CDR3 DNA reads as TGTGCCAGCACCCTATCAGGACAACCGAACACTGAAGCTTTCTTT.

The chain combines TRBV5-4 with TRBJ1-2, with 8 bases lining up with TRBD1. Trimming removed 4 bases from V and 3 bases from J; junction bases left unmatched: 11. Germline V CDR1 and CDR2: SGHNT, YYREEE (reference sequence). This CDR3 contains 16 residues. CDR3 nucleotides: TGTGCCAGCAGCACGGGCCCAGGACAGGGAGACTATGGCTACACCTTC. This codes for CASSTGPGQGDYGYTF.

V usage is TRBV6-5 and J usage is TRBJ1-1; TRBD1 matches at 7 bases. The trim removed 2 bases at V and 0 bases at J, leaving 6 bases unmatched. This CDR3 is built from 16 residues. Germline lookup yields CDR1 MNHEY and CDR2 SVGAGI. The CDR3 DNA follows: TGTGCCAGCAGTTACCGACTAACAGGGGTGAACACTGAAGCTTTCTTT. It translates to CASSYRLTGVNTEAFF.

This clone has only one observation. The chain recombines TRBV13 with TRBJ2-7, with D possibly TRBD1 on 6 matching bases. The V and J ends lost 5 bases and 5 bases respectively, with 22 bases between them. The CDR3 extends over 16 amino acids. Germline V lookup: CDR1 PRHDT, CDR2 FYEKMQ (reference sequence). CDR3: CASSALGQGLWNEQYF. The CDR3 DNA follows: TGTGCCAGCAGCGCCTTGGGACAAGGACTTTGGAACGAGCAGTACTTC.

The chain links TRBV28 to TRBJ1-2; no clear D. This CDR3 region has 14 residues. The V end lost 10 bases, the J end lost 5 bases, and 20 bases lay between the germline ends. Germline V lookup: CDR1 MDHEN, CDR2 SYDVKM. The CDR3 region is CATTGDRYVYGYTF. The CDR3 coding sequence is TGTGCCACCACCGGGGATCGTTATGTATATGGCTACACCTTC.

This chain's CDR3 is CSVEEKGGDYGYTF. CDR3 in DNA: TGCAGCGTTGAAGAGAAAGGGGGGGACTATGGCTACACCTTC. The chain combines TRBV29-1 with TRBJ1-2, with TRBD1 as a possible D gene (6 bases). Trimming left V 0 bases short and J 3 bases short, with 11 bases between. Germline lookup yields CDR1 SQVTM and CDR2 ANQGSEA. This CDR3 is 14 amino acids long.

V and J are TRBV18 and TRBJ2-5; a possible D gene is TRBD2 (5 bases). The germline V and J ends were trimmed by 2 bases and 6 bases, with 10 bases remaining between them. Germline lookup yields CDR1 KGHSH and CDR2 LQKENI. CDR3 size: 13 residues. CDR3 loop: CASSPTGSKTQYF. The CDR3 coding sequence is TGTGCCAGCTCACCAACGGGGAGCAAGACCCAGTACTTC.

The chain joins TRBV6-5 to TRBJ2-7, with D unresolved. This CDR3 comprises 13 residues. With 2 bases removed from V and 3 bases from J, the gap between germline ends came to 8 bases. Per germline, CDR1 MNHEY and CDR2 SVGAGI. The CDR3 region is CASSYKRYYEQYF. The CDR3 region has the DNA TGTGCCAGCAGTTACAAACGGTACTACGAGCAGTACTTC.

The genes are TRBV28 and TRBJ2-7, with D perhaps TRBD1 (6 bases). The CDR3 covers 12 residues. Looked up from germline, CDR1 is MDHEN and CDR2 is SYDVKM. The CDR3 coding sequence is TGTGTAGTTAACAGGGTTCCCTACGAGCAGTACTTC. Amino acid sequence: CVVNRVPYEQYF. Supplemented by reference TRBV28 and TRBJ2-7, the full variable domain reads DVKVTQSSRYLVKRTGEKVFLECVQDMDHENMFWYRQDPGLGLRLIYFSYDVKMKEKGDIPEGYSVSREKKERFSLILESASTNQTSMYLCVVNRVPYEQYFGPGTRLTVT.

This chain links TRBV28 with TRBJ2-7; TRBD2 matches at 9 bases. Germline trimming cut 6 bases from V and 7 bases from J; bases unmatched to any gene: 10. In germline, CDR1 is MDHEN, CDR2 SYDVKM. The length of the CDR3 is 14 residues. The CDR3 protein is CASSKIGLALEQYF. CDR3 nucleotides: TGTGCCAGCAGCAAGATAGGACTAGCGTTGGAGCAGTACTTC.

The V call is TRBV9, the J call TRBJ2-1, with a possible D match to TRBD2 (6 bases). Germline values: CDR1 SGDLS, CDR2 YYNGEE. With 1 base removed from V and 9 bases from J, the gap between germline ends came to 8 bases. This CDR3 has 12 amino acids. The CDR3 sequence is CASSVQGGEQFF. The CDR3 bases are TGTGCCAGCAGCGTACAGGGAGGTGAGCAGTTCTTC.

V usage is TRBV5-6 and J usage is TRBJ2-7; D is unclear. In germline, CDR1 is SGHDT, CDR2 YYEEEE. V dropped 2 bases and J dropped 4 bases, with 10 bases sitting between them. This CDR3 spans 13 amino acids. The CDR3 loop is CASSFNPAYEQYF. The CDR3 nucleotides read TGTGCCAGCAGCTTTAATCCAGCGTACGAGCAGTACTTC.

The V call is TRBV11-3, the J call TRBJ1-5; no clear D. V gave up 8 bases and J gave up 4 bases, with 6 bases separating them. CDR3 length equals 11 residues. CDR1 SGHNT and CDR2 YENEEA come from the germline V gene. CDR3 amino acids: CASWENQPQHF. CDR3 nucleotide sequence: TGTGCCAGCTGGGAGAATCAGCCCCAGCATTTT. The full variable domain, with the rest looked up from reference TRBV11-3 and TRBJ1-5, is EAGVVQSPRYKIIEKKQPVAFWCNPISGHNTLYWYLQNLGQGPELLIRYENEEAVDDSQLPKDRFSAERLKGVDSTLKIQPAELGDSAVYLCASWENQPQHFGDGTRLSIL.

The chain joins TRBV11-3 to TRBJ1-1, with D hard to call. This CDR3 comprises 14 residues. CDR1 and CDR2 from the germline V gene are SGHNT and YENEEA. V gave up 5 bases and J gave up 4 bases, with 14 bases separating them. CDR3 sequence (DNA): TGTGCCAGCAGCCGTACGGGGTTGAGCACTGAAGCTTTCTTT. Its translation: CASSRTGLSTEAFF.

The CDR3 region is CASSPSLSYNEQFF. The CDR3 DNA is TGTGCCAGCAGCCCTAGTCTTTCCTACAATGAGCAGTTCTTC. The chain uses TRBV28 and TRBJ2-1; D unresolved. CDR1 is MDHEN, CDR2 SYDVKM, per germline. CDR3 size: 14 residues. V dropped 6 bases and J dropped 1 base, with 10 bases sitting between them.

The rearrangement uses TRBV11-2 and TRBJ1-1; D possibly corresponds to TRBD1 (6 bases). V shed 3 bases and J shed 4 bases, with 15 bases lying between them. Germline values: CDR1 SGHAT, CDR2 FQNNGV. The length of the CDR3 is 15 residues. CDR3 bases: TGTGCCAGCAGCTTTGAAGGGGGGGCCCGCACTGAAGCTTTCTTT. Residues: CASSFEGGARTEAFF.

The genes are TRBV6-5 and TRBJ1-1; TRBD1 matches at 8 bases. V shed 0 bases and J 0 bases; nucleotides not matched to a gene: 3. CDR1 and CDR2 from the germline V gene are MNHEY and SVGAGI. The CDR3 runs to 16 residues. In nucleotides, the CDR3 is TGTGCCAGCAGTTACTCAGGGACAGGAGTGAACACTGAAGCTTTCTTT. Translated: CASSYSGTGVNTEAFF.

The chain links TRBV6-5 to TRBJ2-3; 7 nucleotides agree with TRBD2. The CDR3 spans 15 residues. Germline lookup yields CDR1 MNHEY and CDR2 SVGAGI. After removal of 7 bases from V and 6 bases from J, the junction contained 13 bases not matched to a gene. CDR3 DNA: TGTGCCAGCAAGCTAGCGGAGATGGGTCGGGATACGCAGTATTTT. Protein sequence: CASKLAEMGRDTQYF.

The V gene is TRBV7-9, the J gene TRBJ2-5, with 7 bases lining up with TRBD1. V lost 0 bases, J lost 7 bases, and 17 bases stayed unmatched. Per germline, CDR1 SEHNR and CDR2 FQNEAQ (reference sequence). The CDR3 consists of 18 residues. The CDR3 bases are TGTGCCAGCAGCTTAGCCCTAGGAAGAACAGGGGCCTCGGGGACCCAGTACTTC. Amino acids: CASSLALGRTGASGTQYF.

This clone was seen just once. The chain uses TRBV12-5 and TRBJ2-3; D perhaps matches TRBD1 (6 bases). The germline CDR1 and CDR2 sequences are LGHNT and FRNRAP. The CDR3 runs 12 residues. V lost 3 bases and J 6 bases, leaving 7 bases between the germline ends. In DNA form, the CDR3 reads TGTGCTAGTGGTTTCAGGGGTGATACGCAGTATTTT. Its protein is CASGFRGDTQYF.

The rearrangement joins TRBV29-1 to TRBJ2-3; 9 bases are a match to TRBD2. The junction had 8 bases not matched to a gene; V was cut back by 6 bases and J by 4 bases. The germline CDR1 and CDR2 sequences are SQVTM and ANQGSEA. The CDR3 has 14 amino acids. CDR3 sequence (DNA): TGCAGCGTGCGAATAGCGGGAGACCCAGATACGCAGTATTTT. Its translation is CSVRIAGDPDTQYF.

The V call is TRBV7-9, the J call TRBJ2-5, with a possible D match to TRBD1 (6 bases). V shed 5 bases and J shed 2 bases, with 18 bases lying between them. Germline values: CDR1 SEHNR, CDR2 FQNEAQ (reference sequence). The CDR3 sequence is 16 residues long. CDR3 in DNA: TGTGCCAGCAGCGAACAGGGCGGCTTCCCACAAGAGACCCAGTACTTC. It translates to CASSEQGGFPQETQYF.

Here the CDR3 reads CASSLDHPSSYEQYF. In DNA, the CDR3 is TGTGCCAGCAGCTTAGATCACCCTAGCTCCTACGAGCAGTACTTC. V gene TRBV11-2 combines with J gene TRBJ2-7; D gene unclear. Trimming stripped 0 bases from V and 0 bases from J, with 9 bases between. CDR3 size: 15 residues. Germline V gene data show CDR1 as SGHAT and CDR2 as FQNNGV.

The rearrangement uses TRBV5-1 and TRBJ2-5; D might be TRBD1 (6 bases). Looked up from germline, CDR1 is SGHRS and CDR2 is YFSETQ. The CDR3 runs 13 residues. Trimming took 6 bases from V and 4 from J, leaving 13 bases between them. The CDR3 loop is CASTLDSGETQYF. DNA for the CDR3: TGCGCCAGCACCCTGGACAGCGGAGAGACCCAGTACTTC.

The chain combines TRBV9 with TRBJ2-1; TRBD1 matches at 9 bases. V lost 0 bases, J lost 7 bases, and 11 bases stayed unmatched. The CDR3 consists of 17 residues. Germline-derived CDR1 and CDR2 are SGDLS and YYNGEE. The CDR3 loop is CASSVEADRGNWNEQFF. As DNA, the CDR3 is TGTGCCAGCAGCGTAGAAGCGGACAGGGGTAACTGGAATGAGCAGTTCTTC.

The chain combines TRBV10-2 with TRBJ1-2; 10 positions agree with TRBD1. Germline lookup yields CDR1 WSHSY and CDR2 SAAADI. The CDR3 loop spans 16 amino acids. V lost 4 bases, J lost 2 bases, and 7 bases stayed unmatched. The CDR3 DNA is TGCGCCAGCAGTGGGGGGACAGGGGTAATGAACTATGGCTACACCTTC. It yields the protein CASSGGTGVMNYGYTF.

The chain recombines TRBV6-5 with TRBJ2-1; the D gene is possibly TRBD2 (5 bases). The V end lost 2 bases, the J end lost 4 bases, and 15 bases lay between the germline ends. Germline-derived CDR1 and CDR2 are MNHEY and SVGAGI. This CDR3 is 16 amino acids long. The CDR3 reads CASSYAGPSLYNEQFF. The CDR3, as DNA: TGTGCCAGCAGTTACGCTGGGCCTAGCCTTTACAATGAGCAGTTCTTC.

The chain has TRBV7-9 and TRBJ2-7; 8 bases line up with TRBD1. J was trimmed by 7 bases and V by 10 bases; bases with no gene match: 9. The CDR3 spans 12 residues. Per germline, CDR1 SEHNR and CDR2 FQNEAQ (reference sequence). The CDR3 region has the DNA TGTGCCATCCTGACAGGGGCGAGAGAGCAGTACTTC. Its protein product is CAILTGAREQYF.

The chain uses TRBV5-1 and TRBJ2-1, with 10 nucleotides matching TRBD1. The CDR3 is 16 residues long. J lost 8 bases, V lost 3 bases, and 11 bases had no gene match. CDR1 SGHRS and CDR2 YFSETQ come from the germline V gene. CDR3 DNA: TGCGCCAGCAGCTATCGGGGGACAGGGGTTGGTGATGAGCAGTTCTTC. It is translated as CASSYRGTGVGDEQFF.